Shown below are 10 T cell receptor beta chains from a single sample sequenced in a study of beta chain features in type 1 diabetes. The study, taken as a whole, reports: Shorter TCRB CDR3s, moderately but significantly so, were found in Type 1 diabetes patients in all four CD4+ subsets.

As every portion of the isolated RNA was reverse transcribed, the sequencing read expressed TCRB transcripts. Generated by immunoSEQ multiplex PCR, the TCRdb table keeps only in-frame clones and is missing some. In the table there are 150,000 to 200,000 clones, roughly 8% of which are singletons. These receptors have no identified antigens. Sequencing input: central memory CD4+ T cells from blood. These receptors all stem from a man between 18 and 35 years old with type 1 diabetes.

V is TRBV15 and J is TRBJ1-2, with D unclear. In germline, CDR1 is LNHNV, CDR2 YYDKDF (reference sequence). CDR3 length: 15 residues. Trimming shortened V by 0 bases and J by 0 bases, and 8 bases separated the two germline ends. CDR3 amino acids: CATSRDSSANYGYTF. The CDR3 coding sequence is TGTGCCACCAGCAGAGATTCAAGCGCTAACTATGGCTACACCTTC.

This clone was seen more than once but under ten times. The chain recombines TRBV19 with TRBJ1-5, with TRBD1 matching over 8 bases. CDR1 and CDR2 (germline): LNHDA, SQIVND (reference sequence). The CDR3 loop spans 15 amino acids. Losses at the gene ends were 5 bases for V and 2 bases for J; bases not matched to a gene: 5. CDR3 amino acids: CASSLQGAGNQPQHF. CDR3 in DNA: TGTGCCAGTAGTCTCCAGGGGGCGGGCAATCAGCCCCAGCATTTT.

This clone appeared a few times. The V and J genes are TRBV19 and TRBJ2-5, with 7 bases matching TRBD1. Germline CDR1 LNHDA, CDR2 SQIVND (reference sequence). This CDR3 region has 14 residues. The junction had 6 bases not matched to a gene; V was cut back by 6 bases and J by 2 bases. DNA for the CDR3: TGTGCCAGTAGCACCCTGGGACAGCAAGAGACCCAGTACTTC. It is translated as CASSTLGQQETQYF.

The table lists this clone with a few counts. The chain employs TRBV28 and TRBJ2-3; 7 nucleotides align to TRBD2. There are 16 residues in the CDR3. Trimming removed 4 bases from V and 3 bases from J; junction bases left unmatched: 10. Germline CDR1 is MDHEN and CDR2 is SYDVKM. The CDR3 here is CASSYMVAGQTDTQYF. The DNA of the CDR3 is TGTGCCAGCAGTTACATGGTAGCGGGCCAAACAGATACGCAGTATTTT.

This clone turned up a few times. J is TRBJ1-4 and V is TRBV18; D is possibly TRBD1 (5 bases). The CDR3 extends over 15 amino acids. Germline CDR1 reads KGHSH; CDR2 reads LQKENI. Trimming removed 3 bases at V and 4 bases at J, with 12 bases between. The CDR3 nucleotides are TGTGCCAGCTCACCTAATCAGGGACTTAATGAAAAACTGTTTTTT. It specifies CASSPNQGLNEKLFF.

The chain employs TRBV4-3 and TRBJ2-7; D uncertain. This CDR3 is 18 amino acids long. The V end lost 1 base, the J end lost 0 bases, and 19 bases lay between the germline ends. Germline V gives CDR1 LGHNA, CDR2 YSLEER. The CDR3 region is CASSQVLVKPSSSYEQYF. The DNA for the CDR3 is TGCGCCAGCAGCCAAGTCTTAGTAAAGCCTTCGAGCTCCTACGAGCAGTACTTC.

This clone was observed a few times. The chain uses TRBV18 and TRBJ2-7; 7 bases match TRBD1. V lost 6 bases and J lost 4; bases outside the gene matches: 6. CDR3 length: 13 amino acids. The V gene's germline CDR1 is KGHSH and CDR2 LQKENI. The CDR3 loop is CASSQGTEYEQYF. CDR3 DNA sequence: TGTGCCAGCTCTCAGGGGACAGAATACGAGCAGTACTTC.

The genes are TRBV29-1 and TRBJ2-7, with 9 bases that match TRBD2. From germline, CDR1 is SQVTM and CDR2 ANQGSEA. The CDR3 runs 13 residues. With 7 bases clipped from V and 6 bases from J, the junction kept 10 bases outside the gene matches. The CDR3 reads CSGGGGAYSEQYF. The CDR3 bases are TGCAGCGGCGGGGGGGGCGCGTATAGCGAGCAGTACTTC.

This rearrangement joins TRBV7-9 to TRBJ2-3; D gene unclear. Germline assignment: CDR1 SEHNR and CDR2 FQNEAQ (reference sequence). The CDR3 has 14 amino acids. V was pared by 5 bases and J by 0 bases, with 9 bases between. CDR3 DNA sequence: TGTGCCAGCAGCCCCCACACAAGCACAGATACGCAGTATTTT. Its protein product is CASSPHTSTDTQYF.

This clone was counted a few times. V and J are TRBV9 and TRBJ1-2; 8 bases align to TRBD1. The germline V gene has CDR1 SGDLS and CDR2 YYNGEE. Unmatched junction bases numbered 13, after V lost 6 bases and J lost 6 bases. The CDR3 length is 15 residues. The CDR3 loop reads CASTINDRGQDGYTF. The CDR3 DNA reads as TGTGCCAGCACCATAAACGACAGGGGCCAGGATGGCTACACCTTC.